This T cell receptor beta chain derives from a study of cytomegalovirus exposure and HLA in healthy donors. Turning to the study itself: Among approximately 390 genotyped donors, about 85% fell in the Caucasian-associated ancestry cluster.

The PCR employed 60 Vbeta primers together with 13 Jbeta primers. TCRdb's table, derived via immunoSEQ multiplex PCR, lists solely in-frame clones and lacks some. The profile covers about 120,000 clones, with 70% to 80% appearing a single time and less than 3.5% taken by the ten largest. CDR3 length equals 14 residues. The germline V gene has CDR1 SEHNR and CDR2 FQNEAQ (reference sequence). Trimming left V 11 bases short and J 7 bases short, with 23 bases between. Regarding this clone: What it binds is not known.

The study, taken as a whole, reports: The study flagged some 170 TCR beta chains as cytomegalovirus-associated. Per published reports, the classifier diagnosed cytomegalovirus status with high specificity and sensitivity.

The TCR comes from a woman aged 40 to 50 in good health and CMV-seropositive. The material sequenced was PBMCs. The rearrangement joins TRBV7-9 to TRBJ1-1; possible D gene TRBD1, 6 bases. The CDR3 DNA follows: TGTGCCGGCACCCCAGGACAGTCGTTGGGTGAAGCTTTCTTT. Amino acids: CAGTPGQSLGEAFF.